The 2 T cell receptor beta chains reported below all come from one sample, sequenced in a study of T cell changes during pregnancy in multiple sclerosis. The protocol was immunoSEQ multiplex PCR, while the TCRdb copy is restricted to in-frame clones and leaves out a portion. The sample shows 60,000 to 65,000 clones, 90% of them seen only once. Sequencing was performed on peripheral blood, taken in the second trimester of pregnancy. These receptors originate from a female donor in good health, enrolled as a control in a pregnancy study.

V gene TRBV6-6 combines with J gene TRBJ2-2, with a possible D match to TRBD1 (5 bases). The germline V gene has CDR1 MNHNY and CDR2 SVGAGI (reference sequence). The CDR3 extends over 15 amino acids. Trimming cost V 5 bases and J 4 bases, with 14 bases left between them. DNA for the CDR3: TGTGCCAGCAGTCGCGTGGAAGGGGTCACCGGGGAGCTGTTTTTT. Encoded protein: CASSRVEGVTGELFF.

V and J are TRBV2 and TRBJ1-5; possible D gene TRBD1, 5 bases. With 5 bases removed from V and 8 bases from J, the gap between germline ends came to 16 bases. Per germline, CDR1 SNHLY and CDR2 FYNNEI. CDR3 length: 14 amino acids. The CDR3 reads CASSTFGTREPQHF. The CDR3 nucleotides read TGTGCCAGCAGTACGTTTGGAACCAGGGAGCCCCAGCATTTT.